The rows below give T cell receptor beta chains drawn from one sample of a study of blood T cell repertoires in COVID-19. The repertoire was sequenced with immunoSEQ multiplex PCR; TCRdb's copy has only in-frame clones and lacks some. The sample yields about 290,000 clones, just under 85% seen once. Sequenced sample: peripheral blood. These receptors were taken from a woman between 50 and 59 years old with active or convalescent COVID-19. The CDR3 runs from the conserved cysteine through the conserved F or W.

j_call: TRBJ2-3; v_call: TRBV7-8; cdr3_aa: CASSPPGFTDTQYF
j_call: TRBJ1-3; v_call: TRBV28; cdr3_aa: CASSQVGPNTIYF
j_call: TRBJ1-2; v_call: TRBV2; cdr3_aa: CASSEGSDYGYTF
j_call: TRBJ2-1; v_call: TRBV27; cdr3_aa: CASSLNGGRAVDGEQFF
j_call: TRBJ1-2; v_call: TRBV5-1; cdr3_aa: CASSLWGTGGGDGYTF
j_call: TRBJ2-1; v_call: TRBV4-1; cdr3_aa: CASSQDTRVSLYNEQFF
j_call: TRBJ1-2; v_call: TRBV25-1; cdr3_aa: CASSEPRGSTRGDGYTF
j_call: TRBJ2-2; v_call: TRBV5-1; cdr3_aa: CASSSAGTSGTGELFF
j_call: TRBJ1-5; v_call: TRBV11-1; cdr3_aa: CASSSDTNQPQHF
j_call: TRBJ2-7; v_call: TRBV10-2; cdr3_aa: CASSVGTSGIYEQYF
j_call: TRBJ1-2; v_call: TRBV5-4; cdr3_aa: CASSLDRSGGYTF
j_call: TRBJ2-5; v_call: TRBV6-1; cdr3_aa: CASSERRGTETQYF
j_call: TRBJ1-3; v_call: TRBV6-5; cdr3_aa: CASRSTPPGNTIYF
j_call: TRBJ1-1; v_call: TRBV5-4; cdr3_aa: CASSSQGAGTEAFF
j_call: TRBJ1-2; v_call: TRBV10-3; cdr3_aa: CAISSLTGGASYGYTF
j_call: TRBJ2-2; v_call: TRBV5-1; cdr3_aa: CASKEQTNTGELFF
j_call: TRBJ1-1; v_call: TRBV14; cdr3_aa: CASSRPGGNTEAFF
j_call: TRBJ2-1; v_call: TRBV4-1; cdr3_aa: CASSFERDSFNEQFF
j_call: TRBJ1-1; v_call: TRBV4-2; cdr3_aa: CASSQDRTGNTEAFF
j_call: TRBJ2-7; v_call: TRBV5-1; cdr3_aa: CASSYGTVGYEQYF
j_call: TRBJ1-5; v_call: TRBV28; cdr3_aa: CASSPSRDRGMWPQHF
j_call: TRBJ1-2; v_call: TRBV3-1/TRBV3-2; cdr3_aa: CASSQTGTDANYGYTF
j_call: TRBJ1-1; v_call: TRBV10-3; cdr3_aa: CAISESATEAFF
j_call: TRBJ1-2; v_call: TRBV2; cdr3_aa: CASSEPRGFLDGYTF
j_call: TRBJ2-3; v_call: TRBV29-1; cdr3_aa: CSVERDSADTQYF
j_call: TRBJ1-2; v_call: TRBV3-1/TRBV3-2; cdr3_aa: CASSSRQGVGGYTF
j_call: TRBJ1-2; v_call: TRBV2; cdr3_aa: CASRGFGYTF
j_call: TRBJ1-4; v_call: TRBV15; cdr3_aa: CATSSLQRGDEKLFF
j_call: TRBJ1-2; v_call: TRBV18; cdr3_aa: CASSPLADGDTGNGYTF
j_call: TRBJ2-1; v_call: TRBV19; cdr3_aa: CASSHDLEGEQFF
j_call: TRBJ2-3; v_call: TRBV5-1; cdr3_aa: CASSLAEGTLATDTQYF
j_call: TRBJ1-2; v_call: TRBV19; cdr3_aa: CASSTGGYGYTF
j_call: TRBJ2-1; v_call: TRBV5-1; cdr3_aa: CASRETAEIGDEQFF
j_call: TRBJ2-3; v_call: TRBV21-1; cdr3_aa: CASSTKINPGAVDTQYF
j_call: TRBJ2-1; v_call: TRBV7-9; cdr3_aa: CASSLAGGAEQFF
j_call: TRBJ2-7; v_call: TRBV5-8; cdr3_aa: CASSRLDRQGDYEQYF
j_call: TRBJ2-3; v_call: TRBV18; cdr3_aa: CASSPPEKFADTQYF
j_call: TRBJ2-1; v_call: TRBV7-6; cdr3_aa: CASSPEAGANEQFF
j_call: TRBJ1-1; v_call: TRBV29-1; cdr3_aa: CSGDRGQFGEAFF
j_call: TRBJ2-2; v_call: TRBV4-1; cdr3_aa: CASSQEVPLNTGELFF
j_call: TRBJ1-2; v_call: TRBV28; cdr3_aa: CASSSPGVGLGYTF
j_call: TRBJ2-7; v_call: TRBV27; cdr3_aa: CASSPRAGLSYEQYF
j_call: TRBJ1-4; v_call: TRBV7-2; cdr3_aa: CASSLTGGNEKLFF
j_call: TRBJ1-2; v_call: TRBV15; cdr3_aa: CATSRDRVKGYTF
j_call: TRBJ2-1; v_call: TRBV30; cdr3_aa: CASMEGAGGKQFF
j_call: TRBJ2-1; v_call: TRBV13; cdr3_aa: CASSPLLGLATFF